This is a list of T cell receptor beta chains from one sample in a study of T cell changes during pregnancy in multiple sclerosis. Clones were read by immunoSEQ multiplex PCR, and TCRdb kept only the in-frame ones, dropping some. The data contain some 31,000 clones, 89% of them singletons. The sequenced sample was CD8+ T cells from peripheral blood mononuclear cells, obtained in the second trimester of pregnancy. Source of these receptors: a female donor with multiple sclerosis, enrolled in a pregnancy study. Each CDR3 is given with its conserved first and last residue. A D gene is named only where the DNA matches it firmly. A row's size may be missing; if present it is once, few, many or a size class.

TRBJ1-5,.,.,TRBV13,TGTGCCAGCAGCTTAGGTGTGCAGGGTTCCCAGCCCCAGCATTTT,CASSLGVQGSQPQHF
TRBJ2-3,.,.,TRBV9,TGTGCCAGCAGCGTAGAGGGGTTAGGCGCAGATACGCAGTATTTT,CASSVEGLGADTQYF
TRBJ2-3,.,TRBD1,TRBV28,TGTGCCAGCAGACCGACAGGGCCAGATACGCAGTATTTT,CASRPTGPDTQYF
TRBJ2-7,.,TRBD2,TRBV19,TGTGCCAGTACCGGAACTAGCGGGGGGTCCTCCTACGAGCAGTACTTC,CASTGTSGGSSYEQYF
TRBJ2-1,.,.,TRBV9,TGTGCCAGCAGCCCCACTTCCGGGATAAGGAGTGAGCAGTTCTTC,CASSPTSGIRSEQFF
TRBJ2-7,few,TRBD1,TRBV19,TGTGCCAGTAGTACCCGACAGGGGAACTTATACGAGCAGTACTTC,CASSTRQGNLYEQYF
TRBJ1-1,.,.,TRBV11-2,TGTGCCAGCAGCTTAGATCCCCGACAGAAGAACACTGAAGCTTTCTTT,CASSLDPRQKNTEAFF
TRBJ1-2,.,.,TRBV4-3,TGCGCCAGCAGCCAAGATTCGGGTTTAGGCTATGGCTACACCTTC,CASSQDSGLGYGYTF
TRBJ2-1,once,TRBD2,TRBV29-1,TGCAGCGTTTTAAGAACTAGCGGGAGACATGAGCAGTTCTTC,CSVLRTSGRHEQFF
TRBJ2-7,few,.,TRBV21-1,TGTGCCAGCGCCCAACAGGGGAGGACTCGAGAGCAGTACTTC,CASAQQGRTREQYF
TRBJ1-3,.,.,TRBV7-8,TGTGCCAGCAGCGGTACACAGGTCTCTGGAAACACCATATATTTT,CASSGTQVSGNTIYF
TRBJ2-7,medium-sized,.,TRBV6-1,TGTGCCAGCAGTGAACTTGAGGGTTCCTACGAGCAGTACTTC,CASSELEGSYEQYF
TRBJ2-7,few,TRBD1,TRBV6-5,TGTGCCAGCAGTTACGAGGGACAGAAAACCTACGAGCAGTACTTC,CASSYEGQKTYEQYF
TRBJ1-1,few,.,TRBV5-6,TGTGCCAGCAGCTTGAGAGGGTCTGAAGCTTTCTTT,CASSLRGSEAFF
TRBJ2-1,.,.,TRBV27,TGTGCCAGCAGTTTAGGTGGCGGTGAGCAGTTCTTC,CASSLGGGEQFF
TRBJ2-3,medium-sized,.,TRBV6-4,TGTGCCAGCAGTGTGGATAGCGGTAGCACAGATACGCAGTATTTT,CASSVDSGSTDTQYF
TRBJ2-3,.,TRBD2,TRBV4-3,TGCGCCAGCAGCCAAGAACTAGCGCTGAAACCCACAGATACGCAGTATTTT,CASSQELALKPTDTQYF
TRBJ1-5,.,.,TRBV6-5,TGTGCCAGCAAGACAATGGGAGAAAATCAGCCCCAGCATTTT,CASKTMGENQPQHF
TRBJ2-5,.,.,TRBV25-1,TGTGCCAGCAGTGATGAGGGCGACCAAGAGACCCAGTACTTC,CASSDEGDQETQYF
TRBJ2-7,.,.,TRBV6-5,TGTGCCAGCAGTTACGCGGGACAGAGCTACGAGCAGTACTTC,CASSYAGQSYEQYF
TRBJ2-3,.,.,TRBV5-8,TGTGCCAGCAGCCCGACCGGGACTCCCATAGATACGCAGTATTTT,CASSPTGTPIDTQYF
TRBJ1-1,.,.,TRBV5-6,TGTGCCAGCGGGGTCATGGGGGGAGAAGCTTTCTTT,CASGVMGGEAFF
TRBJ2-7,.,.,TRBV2,TGTGCCAGCAACGTCATTGATGAGCTCCTGTACGAGCAGTACTTC,CASNVIDELLYEQYF
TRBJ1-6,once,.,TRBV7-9,TGTGCCAGCAGCTTAGAGACAACTTATAATTCACCCCTCCACTTT,CASSLETTYNSPLHF
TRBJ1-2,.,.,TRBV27,TGTGCCAGCAGCCTAGGTCGGGGGGCGAACCATCAGGGCTACACCTTC,CASSLGRGANHQGYTF
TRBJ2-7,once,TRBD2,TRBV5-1,TGCGCCAGCAGCTTGAACTTAGCGGGGGGGCCGCCCGACGAGCAGTACTTC,CASSLNLAGGPPDEQYF
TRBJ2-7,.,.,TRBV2,TGTGCCAGCAGTGATTTAGATGGCTACGAGCAGTACTTC,CASSDLDGYEQYF
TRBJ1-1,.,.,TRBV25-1,TGTGCCTCAACAGGGAAAAACGGCAAAGCTTTCTTT,CASTGKNGKAFF
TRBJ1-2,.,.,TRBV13,TGTGCCAGCAGCTCCAGGGATGCGGATGGCTACACCTTC,CASSSRDADGYTF
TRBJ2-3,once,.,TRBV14,TGTGCCAGCAGCCAAGAGTCGGAGGCAGATACGCAGTATTTT,CASSQESEADTQYF
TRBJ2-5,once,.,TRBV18,TGTGCCAGCTCACCACATGGGGGGCAAGAGACCCAGTACTTC,CASSPHGGQETQYF
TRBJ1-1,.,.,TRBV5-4,TGTGCCAGCAGCCTTTGGGGGGAGGGAAAGAACACTGAAGCTTTCTTT,CASSLWGEGKNTEAFF
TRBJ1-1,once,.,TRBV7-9,TGTGCCAGCAGCCACAGCACTGAAGCTTTCTTT,CASSHSTEAFF
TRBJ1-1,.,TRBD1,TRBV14,TGTGCCAGCAGCCCGTATGACAGGGGGTGGACTGAAGCTTTCTTT,CASSPYDRGWTEAFF
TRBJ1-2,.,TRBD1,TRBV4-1,TGCGCCAGCAGCCTGAGCGGGACCGGGACAGGGTACTATGGCTACACCTTC,CASSLSGTGTGYYGYTF
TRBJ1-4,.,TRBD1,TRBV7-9,TGTGCCAGCAGACCGGGACAGGGTGAAAAACTGTTTTTT,CASRPGQGEKLFF
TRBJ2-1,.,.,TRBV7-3,TGTGCCAGCAGCTTGAACCAGGGGGGTTCTACAGATGAGCAGTTCTTC,CASSLNQGGSTDEQFF
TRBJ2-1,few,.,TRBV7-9,TGTGCCAGCAGCTTAGGTAACAATGAGCAGTTCTTC,CASSLGNNEQFF
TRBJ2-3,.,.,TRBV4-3,TGCGCCAGCAGCGACAGCCATAGCACAGATACGCAGTATTTT,CASSDSHSTDTQYF
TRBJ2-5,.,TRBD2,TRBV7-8,TGTGCCAGCAGCTTACCGGGACTAGCGGGAGTAGAGACCCAGTACTTC,CASSLPGLAGVETQYF
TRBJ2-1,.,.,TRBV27,TGTGCCAGCAGTTTAAACACGGGGAATGAGCAGTTCTTC,CASSLNTGNEQFF
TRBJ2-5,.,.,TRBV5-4,TGTGCCAGCAGCTTTAAAGAGACCCAGTACTTC,CASSFKETQYF
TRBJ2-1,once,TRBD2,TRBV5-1,TGCGCCAGCAGCTTGGCCGCTAGCGGGAGGGCCAATGAGCAGTTCTTC,CASSLAASGRANEQFF
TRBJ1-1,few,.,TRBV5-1,TGCGCCAGCAGCTTCGGTGTCGGTGAGAACACTGAAGCTTTCTTT,CASSFGVGENTEAFF
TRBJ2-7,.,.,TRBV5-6,TGTGCCAGCAGCTTTCAGGGCTACGAGCAGTACTTC,CASSFQGYEQYF
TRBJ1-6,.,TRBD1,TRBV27,TGTGCCAGCAGTTCGACAGGGGGGAATTCACCCCTCCACTTT,CASSSTGGNSPLHF
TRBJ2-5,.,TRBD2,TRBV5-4,TGTGCCAGCAGTCTAGCGGGGGGGCTGGGTGAGACCCAGTACTTC,CASSLAGGLGETQYF
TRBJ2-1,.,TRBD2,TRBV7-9,TGTGCCAGCAGCTTAGTGAGGGTGCTAGCGGGGAAGACCTACAATGAGCAGTTCTTC,CASSLVRVLAGKTYNEQFF
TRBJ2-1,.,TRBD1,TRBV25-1,TGTGCCAGCAGTGAATACGGACAGGCTCCGAGCTCCTACAATGAGCAGTTCTTC,CASSEYGQAPSSYNEQFF
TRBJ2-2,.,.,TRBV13,TGTGCCAGCAGCCCTCAGGGAACGGGTCTTGAAAACACCGGGGAGCTGTTTTTT,CASSPQGTGLENTGELFF
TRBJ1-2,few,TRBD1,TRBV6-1,TGTGCCAGCAGTGAAGCGACAGGGGGCTATGGCTACACCTTC,CASSEATGGYGYTF
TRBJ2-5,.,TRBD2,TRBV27,TGTGCCAGCAGTGTCCTACTAGCGGGGGGGCATGAGACCCAGTACTTC,CASSVLLAGGHETQYF
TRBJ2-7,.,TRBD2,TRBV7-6,TGTGCCAGCAGCCCAGGACTAGCGGGAGGCCTCTACGAGCAGTACTTC,CASSPGLAGGLYEQYF
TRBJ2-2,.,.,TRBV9,TGTGCCAGCAGCGTGACGGGAACCGGGGAGCTGTTTTTT,CASSVTGTGELFF
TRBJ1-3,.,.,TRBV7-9,TGTGCCAGCACCCTAAAAGAGAGCTCTGGAAACACCATATATTTT,CASTLKESSGNTIYF
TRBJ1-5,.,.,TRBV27,TGTGCCAGCAGTTTTTCAGGGAACAATCAGCCCCAGCATTTT,CASSFSGNNQPQHF
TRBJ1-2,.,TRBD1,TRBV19,TGTGCCAGTAGTATCTCCCTGGTGAAGGGGGCGCTTGGCTACACCTTC,CASSISLVKGALGYTF
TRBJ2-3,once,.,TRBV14,TGTGCCAGCAGCCAAGATAGCCGGGAGTGGGCAGATACGCAGTATTTT,CASSQDSREWADTQYF
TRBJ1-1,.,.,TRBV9,TGTGCCAGCAGCCTCCCCGAGGTAGCAGCGGGGACTGAAGCTTTCTTT,CASSLPEVAAGTEAFF